A single sample is the source of the 7 T cell receptor beta chains below, sequenced in a study of blood T cell repertoires in COVID-19. TCRdb keeps only in-frame clones here, not all; method: immunoSEQ multiplex PCR. The data contain 150,000 to 200,000 clones, 88% of them singletons. Sequencing used peripheral blood. Receptors were obtained from a man aged 40-49 years with active or convalescent COVID-19.

The chain joins TRBV10-3 to TRBJ2-1; 11 bases are a match to TRBD2. Germline V CDR1 and CDR2: ENHRY, SYGVKD. This CDR3 is built from 14 residues. With 3 bases clipped from V and 9 bases from J, the junction kept 4 bases outside the gene matches. CDR3 sequence: CAISDSGGAGEQFF. CDR3 DNA sequence: TGTGCCATCAGTGATAGCGGGGGGGCTGGTGAGCAGTTCTTC.

The V call is TRBV2, the J call TRBJ1-1; 8 bases align to TRBD1. Germline CDR1 and CDR2: SNHLY and FYNNEI. The length of the CDR3 is 13 residues. V lost 6 bases and J lost 4; bases outside the gene matches: 4. CDR3 residues: CASSRTGRTEAFF. The CDR3, as DNA: TGTGCCAGCAGCCGGACAGGGCGCACTGAAGCTTTCTTT.

The chain is built from TRBV5-4 and TRBJ1-6, with TRBD1 identical over 7 bases. The trim removed 1 base at V and 8 bases at J, leaving 9 bases unmatched. The CDR3 contains 16 residues. Germline-derived CDR1 and CDR2 are SGHNT and YYREEE (reference sequence). The CDR3 DNA follows: TGTGCCAGCAGCTTGCCCACAACAGGGGTTGATTCACCCCTCCACTTT. Translation gives CASSLPTTGVDSPLHF. The full variable domain, rest sourced from reference TRBV5-4 and TRBJ1-6, is ETGVTQSPTHLIKTRGQQVTLRCSSQSGHNTVSWYQQALGQGPQFIFQYYREEENGRGNFPPRFSGLQFPNYSSELNVNALELDDSALYLCASSLPTTGVDSPLHFGNGTRLTVT.

The J gene is TRBJ2-2, the V gene TRBV28, with D perhaps matching TRBD1 (6 bases). CDR1 MDHEN and CDR2 SYDVKM come from the germline V gene. The CDR3 extends over 13 amino acids. V lost 8 bases and J 5 bases, leaving 12 bases between the germline ends. The CDR3 bases are TGTGCCAGCCGTGGGACACCGACCGGGGAGCTGTTTTTT. It codes for CASRGTPTGELFF.

The gene calls are TRBV9 and TRBJ2-1, with 8 bases matching TRBD1. Germline V gene data show CDR1 as SGDLS and CDR2 as YYNGEE. This CDR3 has 14 residues. V lost 0 bases to trimming and J lost 6 bases; unmatched junction nucleotides: 2. CDR3 region: CASSVVTGGNEQFF. The CDR3 DNA reads TGTGCCAGCAGCGTAGTAACAGGGGGCAATGAGCAGTTCTTC. Full variable domain (rest looked up from reference TRBV9 and TRBJ2-1): DSGVTQTPKHLITATGQRVTLRCSPRSGDLSVYWYQQSLDQGLQFLIQYYNGEERAKGNILERFSAQQFPDLHSELNLSSLELGDSALYFCASSVVTGGNEQFFGPGTRLTVL.

The chain couples TRBV7-2 to TRBJ2-7; D remains ambiguous. Germline V CDR1 and CDR2: SGHTA, FQGNSA. The V gene lost 5 bases and the J gene lost 6 bases, with 11 bases spanning the gap. This CDR3 contains 12 residues. This CDR3 reads CASSETLIEQYF. CDR3 sequence (DNA): TGTGCCAGCAGCGAGACTTTGATCGAGCAGTACTTC.

This clone was seen a handful of times. This rearrangement joins TRBV6-5 to TRBJ1-6, with D perhaps TRBD1 (5 bases). The CDR3 extends over 14 amino acids. The germline V gene encodes CDR1 MNHEY and CDR2 SVGAGI. Trimming shortened V by 7 bases and J by 5 bases, and 12 bases separated the two germline ends. The CDR3: CASNLGGNNSPLHF. In DNA, the CDR3 is TGTGCCAGCAACTTGGGGGGGAATAATTCACCCCTCCACTTT.